This is a list of T cell receptor beta chains from one sample in a study of blood T cell repertoires in COVID-19. Produced via immunoSEQ multiplex PCR; TCRdb's table is partial and in-frame only. This table has about 260,000 clones, 80% to 90% appearing once. The sequencing input was peripheral blood. These receptors came from a woman aged 50 to 60 with acute or convalescent COVID-19. CDR3s leave out the opening cysteine and the closing phenylalanine or tryptophan. The order of the fields is J gene, clone size, V gene, CDR3 protein. A row's size may be missing; if present it is once, few, many or a size class.

TRBJ1-5	.	TRBV19	ASSMGGFNQPQH
TRBJ2-5	.	TRBV5-1	ASSQGQIQETQY
TRBJ2-7	.	TRBV5-6	ASSWGLAVREQY
TRBJ2-4	.	TRBV27	ASSNSGGKNIQY
TRBJ1-5	.	TRBV28	ASSPSGGVPRPQH
TRBJ2-2	.	TRBV28	ASRRARELNTGELF
TRBJ2-7	.	TRBV19	ASSIRSYEQY
TRBJ2-7	.	TRBV19	ASSIASTTYEQY
TRBJ2-3	few	TRBV18	ASSPPLLAGEATQY
TRBJ1-3	.	TRBV30	AWSAQLTGNTIY
TRBJ2-3	.	TRBV6-5	ASSPGGYTDTQY
TRBJ2-1	.	TRBV14	ASSRLGSGSYNEQF
TRBJ1-4	.	TRBV30	AWSVDIGNEKLF
TRBJ2-7	.	TRBV19	ASSVDGTSPYEQY
TRBJ2-7	.	TRBV6-5	ASSYSLGGNYEQY
TRBJ1-3	.	TRBV4-2	ASSGGGFSGNTIY
TRBJ2-5	.	TRBV9	ASSVAGGLRETQY
TRBJ2-2	.	TRBV6-6	ASKLGANTGELF
TRBJ2-2	.	TRBV5-4	ASSPRTGGAGELF
TRBJ1-4	.	TRBV7-2	ASSFDRVGEKLF
TRBJ2-7	.	TRBV19	ASSDPSGTSYEQY
TRBJ2-7	.	TRBV7-3	ASSLTGKVKRGGHYEQY
TRBJ2-2	.	TRBV5-1	ASSLVRDRVGTGELF
TRBJ2-5	.	TRBV6-4	ALLSGNKETQY
TRBJ2-3	once	TRBV19	ASRAPLRGVTDTQY
TRBJ1-2	.	TRBV7-2	ASSPKGQGIYGYT
TRBJ2-5	.	TRBV10-3	AISRPQETQY
TRBJ2-7	.	TRBV30	AWTEAGEGEQY
TRBJ1-2	.	TRBV11-1	ASSLAGGLYGYT
TRBJ2-3	.	TRBV5-1	ASSSTATDTQY
TRBJ2-7	.	TRBV19	ASSMIAGDYEQY
TRBJ1-2	.	TRBV6-5	ASSYVGEQGYGYT
TRBJ2-7	.	TRBV3-1/TRBV3-2	ASSDTVVKEQY
TRBJ2-3	.	TRBV28	ASSLTRTGPASYTQY
TRBJ1-5	.	TRBV29-1	SVRDSNQPQH
TRBJ2-5	.	TRBV20-1	SASALAGGPGTQY
TRBJ2-3	.	TRBV6-1	ASSVSGLAGSTDTQY
TRBJ1-5	.	TRBV7-2	ASSLTGTGIGQPQH
TRBJ1-1	.	TRBV29-1	SVGTGQRTEAF
TRBJ2-7	.	TRBV11-2	ASSWTGSYEQY
TRBJ1-6	.	TRBV19	ASSSRDSDNSPLH
TRBJ2-7	.	TRBV7-3	ASRTGLAGYEQY
TRBJ2-5	.	TRBV28	ASSWAKTSGNQETQY
TRBJ1-2	.	TRBV19	ASSIGDYGYT
TRBJ2-5	.	TRBV5-5	ASSYPGAGGAETQY
TRBJ1-1	once	TRBV9	ASSVQTGASEAF
TRBJ2-1	few	TRBV27	ASSYLGWRDEQF
TRBJ1-1	.	TRBV9	ASSSPPGLPLTEAF
TRBJ2-1	.	TRBV7-3	ASSLGQPNEQF
TRBJ2-7	.	TRBV5-6	ASSAVQGLASQQY
TRBJ2-5	.	TRBV24-1	ATSDPTDSQETQY